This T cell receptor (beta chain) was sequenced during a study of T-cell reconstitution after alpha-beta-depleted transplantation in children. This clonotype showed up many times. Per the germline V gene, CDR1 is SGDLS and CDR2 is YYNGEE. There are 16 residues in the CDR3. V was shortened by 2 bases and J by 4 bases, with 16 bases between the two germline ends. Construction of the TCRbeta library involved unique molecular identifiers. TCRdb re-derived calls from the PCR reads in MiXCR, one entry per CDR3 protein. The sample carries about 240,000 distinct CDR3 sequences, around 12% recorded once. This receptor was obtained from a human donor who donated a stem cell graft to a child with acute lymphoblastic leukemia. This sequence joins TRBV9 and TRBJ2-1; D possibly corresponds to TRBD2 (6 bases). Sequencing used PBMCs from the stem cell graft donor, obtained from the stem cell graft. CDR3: CASSVAGDSTYNEQFF. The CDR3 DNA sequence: TGTGCCAGCAGCGTTGCCGGGGACTCTACTTACAATGAGCAGTTCTTC.